This entry lists 22 T cell receptor beta chains sequenced from one sample in a study of blood T cell repertoires in COVID-19. Some clones are missing from TCRdb's copy, which holds only in-frame ones; the method was immunoSEQ multiplex PCR. The table lists some 200,000 clones, roughly four fifths of them singletons. What was sequenced was peripheral blood. The receptors derive from a woman aged 40 to 55 with acute or convalescent COVID-19.

The rearrangement uses TRBV19 and TRBJ1-1, with a weak D call TRBD1 (6 bases). V was shortened by 5 bases and J by 3 bases, with 10 bases between the two germline ends. The length of the CDR3 is 13 residues. Germline CDR1 LNHDA, CDR2 SQIVND (reference sequence). The DNA of the CDR3 is TGTGCCAGTAGTCAGGGGAAGTACACTGAAGCTTTCTTT. It codes for CASSQGKYTEAFF.

In its sample, this clone was seen a few times. V is TRBV2 and J is TRBJ1-1, with D hard to call. In germline, CDR1 is SNHLY, CDR2 FYNNEI. V lost 8 bases to trimming and J lost 5 bases, with 9 bases between them. The length of the CDR3 is 11 residues. DNA of the CDR3: TGTGCCAGCCGGAGGGATACTGAAGCTTTCTTT. It specifies CASRRDTEAFF.

V and J are TRBV5-1 and TRBJ1-6; tentative D call: TRBD1 (6 bases). CDR3 length: 14 amino acids. CDR1 SGHRS and CDR2 YFSETQ come from the germline V gene. The germline V and J ends were trimmed by 4 bases and 5 bases, with 10 bases remaining between them. The CDR3 sequence: CASSLGQNNSPLHF. CDR3 DNA sequence: TGCGCCAGCAGCCTCGGACAGAATAATTCACCCCTCCACTTT.

The J gene is TRBJ1-1, the V gene TRBV30; tentative D call: TRBD1 (5 bases). The V gene's germline CDR1 is GTSNPN and CDR2 SVGIG (reference sequence). This CDR3 contains 14 residues. The V end lost 3 bases, the J end lost 11 bases, and 22 bases lay between the germline ends. CDR3 sequence reads: CAWRAGPAGSPAFF. CDR3 coding DNA: TGTGCCTGGAGGGCGGGGCCAGCGGGCTCTCCGGCTTTCTTT.

V and J are TRBV5-1 and TRBJ2-1, with D perhaps TRBD2 (5 bases). The CDR3 is 13 amino acids. CDR1 and CDR2 (germline): SGHRS, YFSETQ. Trimming took off 4 bases at V and 6 bases at J, with 11 bases between the two ends. Written as DNA, the CDR3 is TGCGCCAGCAGCCAGCTAGCCTCCAATGAGCAGTTCTTC. It yields the protein CASSQLASNEQFF.

This clone was detected only once. The rearrangement links TRBV18 to TRBJ2-6; tentatively, D is TRBD2 (6 bases). Trimming left V 2 bases short and J 0 bases short, with 11 bases between. Germline loops: CDR1 KGHSH, CDR2 LQKENI. This CDR3 comprises 17 residues. CDR3 sequence reads: CASSPLAGRSGANVLTF. CDR3 DNA: TGTGCCAGCTCACCATTGGCGGGGCGCTCTGGGGCCAACGTCCTGACTTTC. Full variable domain (outside the CDR3, taken from reference TRBV18 and TRBJ2-6): NAGVMQNPRHLVRRRGQEARLRCSPMKGHSHVYWYRQLPEEGLKFMVYLQKENIIDESGMPKERFSAEFPKEGPSILRIQQVVRGDSAAYFCASSPLAGRSGANVLTFGAGSRLTVL.

V and J are TRBV7-3 and TRBJ2-1; a possible D gene is TRBD2 (5 bases). The germline gives CDR1 SGHTA, CDR2 FQGTGA. Trimming shortened V by 5 bases and J by 3 bases, and 11 bases separated the two germline ends. The CDR3 sequence is 14 residues long. The CDR3 spells CASSQSGYYNEQFF. DNA for the CDR3: TGTGCCAGCAGCCAGAGCGGCTACTACAATGAGCAGTTCTTC.

The table lists this clone with a count of one. The gene calls are TRBV5-6 and TRBJ1-1; no clear D. The CDR3 totals 12 residues. Trimming cost V 7 bases and J 0 bases, with 7 bases left between them. Per the germline V gene, CDR1 is SGHDT and CDR2 is YYEEEE. This chain's CDR3 is CASARVNTEAFF. The CDR3 nucleotides are TGTGCCAGCGCACGGGTGAACACTGAAGCTTTCTTT.

The rearrangement joins TRBV2 to TRBJ1-2; 9 bases match TRBD1. The CDR3 contains 13 residues. Losses at the gene ends were 6 bases for V and 7 bases for J; bases not matched to a gene: 6. Germline V gene lookup returns CDR1 SNHLY and CDR2 FYNNEI. CDR3 loop: CASRGQGDGGYTF. CDR3 nucleotide sequence: TGTGCCAGCAGGGGACAGGGCGACGGTGGCTACACCTTC.

V is TRBV7-9 and J is TRBJ1-2; a weak D match, TRBD1 (6 bases). CDR1 is SEHNR, CDR2 FQNEAQ, per germline (reference sequence). The CDR3 runs 14 residues. V shed 7 bases and J shed 1 base, with 13 bases lying between them. CDR3 region: CASTLGGGNYGYTF. The CDR3, as DNA: TGTGCCAGCACCCTAGGGGGGGGTAACTATGGCTACACCTTC.

The gene calls are TRBV7-2 and TRBJ2-2; TRBD1 is a possible D gene (6 bases). Trimming cost V 3 bases and J 1 base, with 15 bases left between them. The CDR3 runs to 17 residues. Per the germline V gene, CDR1 is SGHTA and CDR2 is FQGNSA. This chain's CDR3 is CASSLVLGTKNTGELFF. CDR3 sequence (DNA): TGTGCCAGCAGCTTGGTACTCGGGACAAAGAACACCGGGGAGCTGTTTTTT.

In its sample, this clone was seen a few times. J is TRBJ1-1 and V is TRBV5-1; perhaps TRBD1 as D (6 bases). V dropped 0 bases and J dropped 1 base, with 7 bases sitting between them. Germline V gene data show CDR1 as SGHRS and CDR2 as YFSETQ. This CDR3 is 14 amino acids long. The CDR3 DNA sequence: TGCGCCAGCAGCTTGGAACAGGGGAACACTGAAGCTTTCTTT. It specifies CASSLEQGNTEAFF.

This clone was observed a handful of times. The chain has TRBV28 and TRBJ1-2; D is ambiguous. Germline CDR1 reads MDHEN; CDR2 reads SYDVKM. Trimming took off 3 bases at V and 7 bases at J, with 9 bases between the two ends. This CDR3 region has 12 residues. CDR3 region: CASSLGIGGYTF. The CDR3 DNA reads as TGTGCCAGCAGTTTGGGCATAGGTGGCTACACCTTC.

The gene calls are TRBV5-6 and TRBJ1-2, with 9 bases fitting TRBD1. V lost 4 bases to trimming and J lost 5 bases; unmatched junction nucleotides: 6. Looked up from germline, CDR1 is SGHDT and CDR2 is YYEEEE. The CDR3 extends over 14 amino acids. Here the CDR3 reads CASSGTGGAYGYTF. In DNA form, the CDR3 reads TGTGCCAGCAGCGGAACAGGGGGCGCGTATGGCTACACCTTC.

This clone was recorded once. The chain couples TRBV2 to TRBJ1-1; D is undetermined. CDR3 length equals 11 residues. V lost 4 bases to trimming and J lost 8 bases, with 8 bases between them. Germline loops: CDR1 SNHLY, CDR2 FYNNEI. Here the CDR3 reads CASSAPGEAFF. For the CDR3, the DNA is TGTGCCAGCAGTGCGCCGGGGGAAGCTTTCTTT.

This clone was observed once. The chain couples TRBV6-5 to TRBJ1-6; D call uncertain. The CDR3 loop spans 13 amino acids. The ends were cut back, 6 bases at V and 5 bases at J, with 8 bases in the middle. Looked up from germline, CDR1 is MNHEY and CDR2 is SVGAGI. The CDR3 region has the DNA TGTGCCAGCAGGACACACGATAATTCACCCCTCCACTTT. Translation gives CASRTHDNSPLHF.

This clone appeared a single time. V and J are TRBV7-3 and TRBJ2-2; perhaps TRBD2 as D (5 bases). This CDR3 is built from 15 residues. Germline CDR1 SGHTA, CDR2 FQGTGA. V gave up 5 bases and J gave up 0 bases, with 10 bases separating them. The CDR3 reads CASSLDYANTGELFF. DNA for the CDR3: TGTGCCAGCAGCCTCGACTACGCGAACACCGGGGAGCTGTTTTTT.

V and J are TRBV10-1 and TRBJ1-1, with D unresolved. This CDR3 has 12 residues. The germline V gene encodes CDR1 WNHNN and CDR2 SYGVQD (reference sequence). The V and J ends lost 6 bases and 7 bases respectively, with 12 bases between them. The DNA of the CDR3 is TGCGCCAGCAGCCCACCAGGCCGTGAAGCTTTCTTT. Its protein is CASSPPGREAFF.

V and J are TRBV5-1 and TRBJ2-2; TRBD2 matches 8 bases. V was pared by 7 bases and J by 0 bases, with 11 bases of the junction left unmatched. CDR1 and CDR2 from the germline V gene are SGHRS and YFSETQ. The CDR3 has 17 residues. The CDR3, as DNA: TGCGCCAGCTCCACCCTAGCGGGTTTAACGAACACCGGGGAGCTGTTTTTT. Protein sequence: CASSTLAGLTNTGELFF. Full variable domain (remainder filled in from reference TRBV5-1 and TRBJ2-2): KAGVTQTPRYLIKTRGQQVTLSCSPISGHRSVSWYQQTPGQGLQFLFEYFSETQRNKGNFPGRFSGRQFSNSRSEMNVSTLELGDSALYLCASSTLAGLTNTGELFFGEGSRLTVL.

This sequence joins TRBV24-1 and TRBJ2-7; 11 bases are a match to TRBD2. CDR1 and CDR2 (germline): KGHDR, SFDVKD. The J segment lost 6 bases and the V segment lost 8 bases, leaving 5 bases of the junction unmatched. This CDR3 has 13 amino acids. CDR3: CATNLLAGVEQYF. DNA for the CDR3: TGTGCCACCAACCTACTAGCGGGAGTCGAGCAGTACTTC.

The gene calls are TRBV5-1 and TRBJ2-2; 10 bases map to TRBD1. The germline V gene encodes CDR1 SGHRS and CDR2 YFSETQ. After removal of 4 bases from V and 5 bases from J, the junction contained 2 bases not matched to a gene. This CDR3 has 14 residues. The CDR3 sequence: CASSAGQGTGELFF. The CDR3 nucleotides read TGCGCCAGCAGCGCGGGACAGGGGACCGGGGAGCTGTTTTTT.

The V call is TRBV7-3, the J call TRBJ2-1; 7 bases match TRBD2. This CDR3 has 14 residues. J gave up 5 bases and V 5 bases, and 6 bases lay outside the gene matches. Germline V lookup: CDR1 SGHTA, CDR2 FQGTGA. For the CDR3, the DNA is TGTGCCAGCAGCCCCAGCGGGGCCAACAATGAGCAGTTCTTC. Translated, it gives CASSPSGANNEQFF.